Listed below are T cell receptor beta chains from one sample, sequenced in a study of T cell responses to AZD1222 COVID-19 vaccine. Libraries were prepared by immunoSEQ multiplex PCR; TCRdb keeps only in-frame clonotypes and omits some of them. The sample lists more than 150,000 clones, about 86% seen once, with less than 0.55% in the top ten. Sequencing was performed on peripheral blood, taken on day 0 of AZD1222 vaccination. Receptor source: an adult in good health. CDR3s include the opening cysteine and the closing phenylalanine or tryptophan. A D gene is named only where the DNA matches it firmly. Size tells how often a clone was seen (once, few, many) or the class of an expanded clone, and some rows leave it out.

clone size | J gene | D gene | V gene | CDR3 protein | CDR3 DNA
- | TRBJ1-5 | TRBD1 | TRBV6-1 | CASREGTGYNQPQHF | TGTGCCAGCAGGGAAGGGACAGGTTACAATCAGCCCCAGCATTTT
- | TRBJ2-1 | - | TRBV18 | CASSQGSSYNEQFF | TGTGCCAGCTCCCAAGGGAGCTCCTACAATGAGCAGTTCTTC
- | TRBJ2-1 | TRBD1 | TRBV19 | CASSVPGQGFSYNEQFF | TGTGCCAGTAGTGTCCCGGGACAGGGTTTCTCCTACAATGAGCAGTTCTTC
- | TRBJ2-5 | - | TRBV4-3 | CASSQDRWGNEETQYF | TGCGCCAGCAGCCAAGATCGGTGGGGGAATGAAGAGACCCAGTACTTC
once | TRBJ2-3 | - | TRBV29-1 | CSARTGWDTQYF | TGCAGCGCCCGAACAGGATGGGATACGCAGTATTTT
- | TRBJ2-5 | TRBD2 | TRBV5-1 | CASSFGEGEETQYF | TGCGCCAGCAGCTTTGGGGAGGGTGAGGAGACCCAGTACTTC
- | TRBJ1-6 | TRBD1 | TRBV28 | CASSHGTGVLSPLHF | TGTGCCAGCAGTCACGGGACAGGGGTTTTATCACCCCTCCACTTT
- | TRBJ1-5 | - | TRBV4-2 | CASSQDGGPEQPQHF | TGTGCCAGCAGCCAAGATGGGGGTCCTGAGCAGCCCCAGCATTTT
- | TRBJ2-5 | TRBD1 | TRBV19 | CASSTGTGYGETQYF | TGTGCCAGTAGTACCGGGACAGGGTACGGAGAGACCCAGTACTTC
- | TRBJ1-1 | - | TRBV5-4 | CASSLPRQLRTEAFF | TGTGCCAGCAGCCTCCCCCGGCAGCTTAGGACTGAAGCTTTCTTT
- | TRBJ1-6 | - | TRBV28 | CASSLTDRDNSPLHF | TGTGCCAGCAGCCTGACTGACAGAGATAATTCACCCCTCCACTTT
once | TRBJ2-7 | - | TRBV7-3 | CASSPSEGLVDEQYF | TGTGCCAGCAGCCCCTCCGAGGGGCTAGTCGACGAGCAGTACTTC
few | TRBJ1-2 | TRBD1 | TRBV30 | CAWRATGDYGYTF | TGTGCCTGGAGGGCGACAGGGGACTATGGCTACACCTTC
- | TRBJ2-1 | - | TRBV19 | CASSIAPSSYNEQFF | TGTGCCAGTAGTATTGCACCGAGCTCCTACAATGAGCAGTTCTTC
- | TRBJ1-5 | - | TRBV7-3 | CASSLTGVSAQHF | TGTGCCAGCAGCTTAACAGGGGTATCAGCCCAGCATTTT
- | TRBJ2-5 | TRBD1 | TRBV19 | CASSTDRGRYQETQYF | TGTGCCAGTAGTACCGACAGGGGTCGGTACCAAGAGACCCAGTACTTC
- | TRBJ1-6 | - | TRBV21-1 | CASGFRDRVDSPLHF | TGTGCCAGCGGTTTTCGCGACAGAGTGGATTCACCCCTCCACTTT
- | TRBJ1-1 | TRBD1 | TRBV4-2 | CASSQEGQGVGEMGEAFF | TGTGCCAGCAGCCAAGAGGGTCAGGGGGTAGGCGAAATGGGTGAAGCTTTCTTT
- | TRBJ2-1 | TRBD2 | TRBV12-5 | CASGQGLAGTEQFF | TGTGCTAGTGGTCAGGGACTAGCGGGGACTGAGCAGTTCTTC
- | TRBJ2-3 | TRBD2 | TRBV5-4 | CASSSRLAGGHDTQYF | TGTGCCAGCAGCTCCCGACTAGCGGGGGGCCACGACACGCAGTATTTT
- | TRBJ2-7 | - | TRBV6-5 | CASIGWGPFYEQYF | TGTGCCAGCATCGGGTGGGGGCCTTTCTACGAGCAGTACTTC
- | TRBJ1-3 | TRBD1 | TRBV30 | CARTGEASGNTIYF | TGTGCCCGCACAGGGGAGGCCTCTGGAAACACCATATATTTT
- | TRBJ1-4 | - | TRBV9 | CASSSLPVNEKLFF | TGTGCCAGCAGCTCCCTCCCGGTAAATGAAAAACTGTTTTTT
- | TRBJ2-3 | - | TRBV11-3 | CASSGHRADTQYF | TGTGCCAGCAGCGGCCACAGGGCAGATACGCAGTATTTT
- | TRBJ2-1 | TRBD2 | TRBV29-1 | CSVVATSGTSNEQFF | TGCAGCGTTGTCGCGACTAGCGGGACGTCCAATGAGCAGTTCTTC
- | TRBJ1-6 | - | TRBV9 | CASSVAVPGSPLHF | TGTGCCAGCAGCGTAGCAGTCCCTGGGTCACCCCTCCACTTT
- | TRBJ2-7 | TRBD2 | TRBV23-1 | CASSHPGGCEQYF | TGCGCCAGCAGTCACCCCGGGGGGTGCGAGCAGTACTTC
once | TRBJ1-1 | - | TRBV6-1 | CASSDPTGDVTEAFF | TGTGCCAGCAGTGACCCGACCGGAGATGTCACTGAAGCTTTCTTT
- | TRBJ1-1 | - | TRBV28 | CASSLGGWAEAFF | TGTGCCAGCAGTTTAGGGGGCTGGGCTGAAGCTTTCTTT
- | TRBJ1-5 | - | TRBV28 | CATRITGFPNQPQHF | TGTGCCACCAGGATTACGGGATTCCCTAATCAGCCCCAGCATTTT
- | TRBJ1-4 | - | TRBV19 | CASSKRTVFNEKLFF | TGTGCCAGTAGTAAAAGGACAGTATTTAATGAAAAACTGTTTTTT